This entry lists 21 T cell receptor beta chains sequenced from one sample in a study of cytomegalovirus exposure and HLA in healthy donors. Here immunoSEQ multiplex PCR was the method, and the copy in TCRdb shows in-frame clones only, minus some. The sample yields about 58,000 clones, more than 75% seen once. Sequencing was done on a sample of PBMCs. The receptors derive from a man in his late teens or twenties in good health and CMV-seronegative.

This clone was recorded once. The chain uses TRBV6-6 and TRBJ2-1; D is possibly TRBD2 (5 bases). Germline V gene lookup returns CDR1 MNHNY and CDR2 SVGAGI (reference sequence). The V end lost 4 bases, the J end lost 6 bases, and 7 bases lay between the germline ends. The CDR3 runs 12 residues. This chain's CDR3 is CASSSSGNEQFF. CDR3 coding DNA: TGTGCCAGCAGTTCAAGCGGCAATGAGCAGTTCTTC.

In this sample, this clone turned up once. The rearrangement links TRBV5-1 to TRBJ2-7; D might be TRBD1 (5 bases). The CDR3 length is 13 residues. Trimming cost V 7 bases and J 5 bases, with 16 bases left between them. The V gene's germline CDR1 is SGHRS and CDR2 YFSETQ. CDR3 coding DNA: TGCGCCAGCTCAAGGGGTAGTTCCCACGAGCAGTACTTC. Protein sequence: CASSRGSSHEQYF.

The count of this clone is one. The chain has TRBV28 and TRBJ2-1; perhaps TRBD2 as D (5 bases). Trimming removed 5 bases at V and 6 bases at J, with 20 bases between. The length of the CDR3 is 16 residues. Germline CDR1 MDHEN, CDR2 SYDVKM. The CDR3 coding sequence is TGTGCCAGCAGTACCTTCCCCCGGCTAGAGGGCAATGAGCAGTTCTTC. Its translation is CASSTFPRLEGNEQFF. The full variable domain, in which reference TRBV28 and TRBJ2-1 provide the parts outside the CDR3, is DVKVTQSSRYLVKRTGEKVFLECVQDMDHENMFWYRQDPGLGLRLIYFSYDVKMKEKGDIPEGYSVSREKKERFSLILESASTNQTSMYLCASSTFPRLEGNEQFFGPGTRLTVL.

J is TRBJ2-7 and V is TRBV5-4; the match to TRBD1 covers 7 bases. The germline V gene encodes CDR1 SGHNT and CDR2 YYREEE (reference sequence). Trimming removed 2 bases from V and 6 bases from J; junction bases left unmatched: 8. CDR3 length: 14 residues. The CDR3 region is CASSFGDSPFEQYF. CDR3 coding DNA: TGTGCCAGCAGCTTTGGGGACAGCCCCTTCGAGCAGTACTTC. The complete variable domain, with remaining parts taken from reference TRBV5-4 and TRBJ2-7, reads ETGVTQSPTHLIKTRGQQVTLRCSSQSGHNTVSWYQQALGQGPQFIFQYYREEENGRGNFPPRFSGLQFPNYSSELNVNALELDDSALYLCASSFGDSPFEQYFGPGTRLTVT.

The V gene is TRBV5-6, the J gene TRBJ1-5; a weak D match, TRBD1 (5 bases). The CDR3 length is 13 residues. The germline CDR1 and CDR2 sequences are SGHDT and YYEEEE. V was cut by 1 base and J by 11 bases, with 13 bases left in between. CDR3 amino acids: CASSLQQGWAQHF. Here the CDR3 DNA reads TGTGCCAGCAGCTTGCAGCAGGGATGGGCCCAGCATTTT.

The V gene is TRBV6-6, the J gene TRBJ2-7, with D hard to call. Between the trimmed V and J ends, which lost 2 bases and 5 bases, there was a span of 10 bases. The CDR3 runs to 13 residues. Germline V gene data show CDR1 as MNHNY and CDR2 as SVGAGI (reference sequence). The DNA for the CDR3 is TGTGCCAGCAGTTACGGAGATAACAACGAGCAGTACTTC. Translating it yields CASSYGDNNEQYF.

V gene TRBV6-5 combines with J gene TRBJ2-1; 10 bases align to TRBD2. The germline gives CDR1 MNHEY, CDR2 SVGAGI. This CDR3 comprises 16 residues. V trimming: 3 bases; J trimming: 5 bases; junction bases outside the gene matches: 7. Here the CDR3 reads CASSYIAGGPDNEQFF. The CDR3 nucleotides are TGTGCCAGCAGTTATATAGCGGGAGGCCCAGACAATGAGCAGTTCTTC.

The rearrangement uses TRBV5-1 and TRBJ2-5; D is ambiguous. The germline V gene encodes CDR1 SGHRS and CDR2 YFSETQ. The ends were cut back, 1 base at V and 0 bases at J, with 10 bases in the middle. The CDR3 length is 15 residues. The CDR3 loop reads CASSLHPRYQETQYF. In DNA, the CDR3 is TGCGCCAGCAGCTTGCATCCCAGGTACCAAGAGACCCAGTACTTC.

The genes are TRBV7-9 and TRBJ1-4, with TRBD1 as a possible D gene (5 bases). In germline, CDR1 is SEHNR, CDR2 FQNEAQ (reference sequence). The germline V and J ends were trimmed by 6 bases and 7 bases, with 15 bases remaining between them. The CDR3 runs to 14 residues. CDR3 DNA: TGTGCCAGCAGTGGAGGGCAGGGTGGTGAAAAACTGTTTTTT. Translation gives CASSGGQGGEKLFF.

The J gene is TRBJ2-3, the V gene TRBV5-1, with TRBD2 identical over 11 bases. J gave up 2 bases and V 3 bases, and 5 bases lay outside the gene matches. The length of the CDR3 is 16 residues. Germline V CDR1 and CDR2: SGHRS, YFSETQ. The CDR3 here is CASSSGLAELTDTQYF. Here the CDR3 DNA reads TGCGCCAGCAGCTCGGGACTAGCGGAACTCACAGATACGCAGTATTTT.

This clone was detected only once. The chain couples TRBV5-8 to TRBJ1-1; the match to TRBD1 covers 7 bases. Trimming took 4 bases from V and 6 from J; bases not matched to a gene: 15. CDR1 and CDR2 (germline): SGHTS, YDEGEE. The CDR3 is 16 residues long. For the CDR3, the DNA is TGTGCCAGCAGCCTTTGGACAGGTCTGGCGATCGCTGAAGCTTTCTTT. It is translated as CASSLWTGLAIAEAFF.

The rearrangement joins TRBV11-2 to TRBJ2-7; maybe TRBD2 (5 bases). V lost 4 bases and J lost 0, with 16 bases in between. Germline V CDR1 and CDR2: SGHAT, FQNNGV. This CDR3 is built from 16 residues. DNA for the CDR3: TGTGCCAGCAGCTCGAGCCTGGAGGATAGCTCCTACGAGCAGTACTTC. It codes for CASSSSLEDSSYEQYF.

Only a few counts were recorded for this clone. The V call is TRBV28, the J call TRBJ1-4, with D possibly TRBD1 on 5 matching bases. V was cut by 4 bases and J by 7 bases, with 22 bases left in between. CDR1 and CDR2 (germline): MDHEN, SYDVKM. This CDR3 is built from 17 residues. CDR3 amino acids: CASSSKRVTHGGEKLFF. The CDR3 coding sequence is TGTGCCAGCAGTTCAAAAAGGGTGACCCACGGGGGTGAAAAACTGTTTTTT.

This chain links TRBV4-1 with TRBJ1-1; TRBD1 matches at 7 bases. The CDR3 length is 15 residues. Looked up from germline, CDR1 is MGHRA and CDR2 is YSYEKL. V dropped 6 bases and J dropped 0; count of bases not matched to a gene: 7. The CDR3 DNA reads TGCGCCAGCAGTCCTATGACAGGGATGAACACTGAAGCTTTCTTT. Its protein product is CASSPMTGMNTEAFF.

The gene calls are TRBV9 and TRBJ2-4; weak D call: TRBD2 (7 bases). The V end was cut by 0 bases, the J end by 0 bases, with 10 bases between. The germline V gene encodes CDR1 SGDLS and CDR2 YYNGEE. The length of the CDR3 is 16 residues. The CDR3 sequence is CASSVGGGLAKNIQYF. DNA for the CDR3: TGTGCCAGCAGCGTAGGGGGGGGGCTAGCCAAAAACATTCAGTACTTC.

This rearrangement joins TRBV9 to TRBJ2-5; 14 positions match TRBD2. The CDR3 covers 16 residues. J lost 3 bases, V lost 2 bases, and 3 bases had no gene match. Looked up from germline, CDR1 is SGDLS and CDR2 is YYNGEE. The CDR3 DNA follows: TGTGCCAGCAGCGTTGGGGGACTAGCGGGAGAAGAGACCCAGTACTTC. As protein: CASSVGGLAGEETQYF.

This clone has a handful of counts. The CDR3 loop is CSASGSHEQYF. CDR3 bases: TGCAGTGCTAGCGGGAGCCACGAGCAGTACTTC. This sequence joins TRBV20-1 and TRBJ2-7, with D possibly TRBD2 on 6 matching bases. Germline V gene lookup returns CDR1 DFQATT and CDR2 SNEGSKA (reference sequence). Trimming stripped 3 bases from V and 5 bases from J, with 8 bases between. The CDR3 totals 11 residues.

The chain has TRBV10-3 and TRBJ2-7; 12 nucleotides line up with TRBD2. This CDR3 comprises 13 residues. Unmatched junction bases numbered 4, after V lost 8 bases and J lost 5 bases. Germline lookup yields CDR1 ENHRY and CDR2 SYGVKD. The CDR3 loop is CAIAGLAGDEQYF. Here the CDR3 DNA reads TGTGCCATCGCGGGACTAGCGGGTGACGAGCAGTACTTC.

The DNA of the CDR3 is TGTGCCAGCAGCCCCGAGGGGGCGCGCAGCACAGATACGCAGTATTTT. Amino acid sequence: CASSPEGARSTDTQYF. The J gene is TRBJ2-3, the V gene TRBV4-2, with 7 nucleotides matching TRBD1. CDR3 size: 16 residues. V shed 4 bases, J shed 0 bases, and the junction held 7 bases outside the gene matches. CDR1 is LGHNA, CDR2 YNFKEQ, per germline.

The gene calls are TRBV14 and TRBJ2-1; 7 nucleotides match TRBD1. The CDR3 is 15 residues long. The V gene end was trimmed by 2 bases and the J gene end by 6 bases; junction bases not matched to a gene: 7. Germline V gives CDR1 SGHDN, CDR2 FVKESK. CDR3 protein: CASSQLPGGINEQFF. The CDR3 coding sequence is TGTGCCAGCAGCCAATTGCCAGGGGGTATCAATGAGCAGTTCTTC.

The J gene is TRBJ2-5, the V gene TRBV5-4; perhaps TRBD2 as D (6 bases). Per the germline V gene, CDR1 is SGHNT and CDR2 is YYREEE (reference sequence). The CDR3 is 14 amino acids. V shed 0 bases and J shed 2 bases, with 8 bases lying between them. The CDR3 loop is CASSLGGEQETQYF. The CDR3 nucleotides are TGTGCCAGCAGCTTGGGGGGGGAGCAAGAGACCCAGTACTTC.